The T cell receptor beta chain described here comes from a study of CD8 T cells in ankylosing spondylitis. Germline V CDR1 and CDR2: GTSNPN, SVGIG (reference sequence). The CDR3 covers 12 residues. V was trimmed by 2 bases and J by 3 bases, leaving 8 bases between them. TCRdb re-analysed the 5' RACE reads in MiXCR, keeping a single row per CDR3 protein. The table records about 250,000 distinct CDR3 sequences, 30% to 35% of them present only once. This receptor was obtained from a male donor with ankylosing spondylitis or in good health (not recorded which). Sequenced input: blood, either unsorted or a sorted T cell fraction (not recorded which). The chain employs TRBV30 and TRBJ2-7; D might be TRBD2 (5 bases). In DNA, the CDR3 is TGTGCCTGGAGTTTCGGGGACTACGAGCAGTACTTC. Translating gives CAWSFGDYEQYF. Combining the CDR3 with reference TRBV30 and TRBJ2-7 gives the whole variable domain SQTIHQWPATLVQPVGSPLSLECTVEGTSNPNLYWYRQAAGRGLQLLFYSVGIGQISSEVPQNLSASRPQDRQFILSSKKLLLSDSGFYLCAWSFGDYEQYFGPGTRLTVT.